This entry lists 32 T cell receptor beta chains sequenced from one sample in a study of T cell responses to AZD1222 COVID-19 vaccine. The repertoire was sequenced with immunoSEQ multiplex PCR; TCRdb's copy has only in-frame clones and lacks some. Among 150,000 to 200,000 clones listed, 93% were seen once. Sequencing was performed on peripheral blood, taken on day 0 of AZD1222 vaccination. The receptors originated from an adult in good health.

The chain uses TRBV10-3 and TRBJ1-3; D ambiguous. The germline CDR1 and CDR2 sequences are ENHRY and SYGVKD. The V gene lost 10 bases and the J gene lost 4 bases, with 11 bases spanning the gap. The CDR3 has 12 residues. The CDR3, as DNA: TGTGCCACCATCGAGAGGGGAAACACCATATATTTT. This sequence encodes CATIERGNTIYF.

The gene calls are TRBV30 and TRBJ1-6; no reliable D call. The V and J ends lost 4 bases and 2 bases respectively, with 15 bases between them. Germline lookup yields CDR1 GTSNPN and CDR2 SVGIG (reference sequence). This CDR3 comprises 16 residues. The DNA of the CDR3 is TGTGCCTGGATTCCCATCCGAGGAGCCTATAATTCACCCCTCCACTTT. Its protein product is CAWIPIRGAYNSPLHF.

This chain links TRBV24-1 with TRBJ2-7; D gene ambiguous. The V end was cut by 5 bases, the J end by 9 bases, with 10 bases between. The CDR3 runs to 11 residues. The V gene's germline CDR1 is KGHDR and CDR2 SFDVKD. This CDR3 reads CATSVSDWQYF. DNA for the CDR3: TGTGCCACCAGTGTCTCGGATTGGCAGTACTTC.

The V and J genes are TRBV7-9 and TRBJ1-1; D is unresolved. This CDR3 has 14 amino acids. Deletions cut 3 bases from V and 0 bases from J, with 8 bases between. Per germline, CDR1 SEHNR and CDR2 FQNEAQ (reference sequence). For the CDR3, the DNA is TGTGCCAGCAGCTTCAGGACGTTGAACACTGAAGCTTTCTTT. Amino acids: CASSFRTLNTEAFF.

The CDR3 nucleotides read TGTGCCAGCAGCTTTCACAGGGGAACCAGCGACGGCTACACCTTC. It specifies CASSFHRGTSDGYTF. The chain carries TRBV5-4 and TRBJ1-2; 7 bases align to TRBD1. The CDR3 covers 15 residues. With 2 bases clipped from V and 8 bases from J, the junction kept 12 bases outside the gene matches. Germline V gives CDR1 SGHNT, CDR2 YYREEE (reference sequence).

The chain has TRBV3-1 (or the pseudogene TRBV3-2) and TRBJ2-3; 8 bases agree with TRBD1. In germline, CDR1 is LGHDT, CDR2 YNNKEL (reference sequence). The CDR3 is 17 residues long. V shed 1 base and J 2 bases; nucleotides not matched to a gene: 8. CDR3 bases: TGTGCCAGCAGCCAAGGCCAGGGGGCCAGGAACACAGATACGCAGTATTTT. Protein sequence: CASSQGQGARNTDTQYF.

This sequence joins TRBV18 and TRBJ1-4; weak D call: TRBD1 (5 bases). Germline lookup yields CDR1 KGHSH and CDR2 LQKENI. The CDR3 has 15 residues. V was cut by 1 base and J by 2 bases, with 8 bases left in between. The CDR3 spells CASSPRTNTNEKLFF. DNA for the CDR3: TGTGCCAGCTCACCACGGACAAATACTAATGAAAAACTGTTTTTT.

The chain has TRBV5-1 and TRBJ2-5, with a possible D match to TRBD1 (5 bases). Germline CDR1 reads SGHRS; CDR2 reads YFSETQ. V was trimmed by 0 bases and J by 5 bases, leaving 14 bases between them. This CDR3 region has 15 residues. CDR3 sequence (DNA): TGCGCCAGCAGCTTGGCTCCGGGCAACAGGGAGACCCAGTACTTC. Translating gives CASSLAPGNRETQYF. The full variable domain, with the rest looked up from reference TRBV5-1 and TRBJ2-5, is KAGVTQTPRYLIKTRGQQVTLSCSPISGHRSVSWYQQTPGQGLQFLFEYFSETQRNKGNFPGRFSGRQFSNSRSEMNVSTLELGDSALYLCASSLAPGNRETQYFGPGTRLLVL.

This rearrangement joins TRBV4-1 to TRBJ2-1; TRBD2 is a possible D gene (5 bases). CDR1 and CDR2 (germline): MGHRA, YSYEKL. Trimming left V 0 bases short and J 1 base short, with 13 bases between. The CDR3 loop spans 17 amino acids. The CDR3 sequence is CASSQDRSRASYNEQFF. CDR3 DNA: TGCGCCAGCAGCCAAGATCGTTCGCGGGCGTCCTACAATGAGCAGTTCTTC.

The chain employs TRBV30 and TRBJ1-6; 7 bases align to TRBD1. V lost 3 bases, J lost 5 bases, and 1 base stayed unmatched. The CDR3 is made up of 13 amino acids. The germline gives CDR1 GTSNPN, CDR2 SVGIG (reference sequence). For the CDR3, the DNA is TGTGCCTGGAGCGGACAGGATAATTCACCCCTCCACTTT. Its translation is CAWSGQDNSPLHF.

This clone was recorded a few times. This chain links TRBV5-4 with TRBJ1-6, with D perhaps TRBD1 (5 bases). The CDR3 runs to 14 residues. Germline-derived CDR1 and CDR2 are SGHNT and YYREEE (reference sequence). The V gene lost 2 bases and the J gene lost 9 bases, with 12 bases spanning the gap. DNA of the CDR3: TGTGCCAGCAGCTTCTGGGGTGGGGGTTCACCCCTCCACTTT. It encodes CASSFWGGGSPLHF. Full variable domain (outside the CDR3, taken from reference TRBV5-4 and TRBJ1-6): ETGVTQSPTHLIKTRGQQVTLRCSSQSGHNTVSWYQQALGQGPQFIFQYYREEENGRGNFPPRFSGLQFPNYSSELNVNALELDDSALYLCASSFWGGGSPLHFGNGTRLTVT.

The rearrangement uses TRBV5-4 and TRBJ2-1, with D maybe TRBD1 (7 bases). This CDR3 region has 16 residues. Germline V gives CDR1 SGHNT, CDR2 YYREEE (reference sequence). The V gene lost 4 bases and the J gene lost 6 bases, with 20 bases spanning the gap. The CDR3 region is CASSRPQGGPGNEQFF. The CDR3 region has the DNA TGTGCCAGCAGCCGTCCTCAGGGGGGCCCTGGCAATGAGCAGTTCTTC.

The chain is built from TRBV7-2 and TRBJ1-2; D may be TRBD1 (6 bases). Trimming took 3 bases from V and 2 from J, leaving 10 bases between them. The CDR3 is 14 amino acids. The V gene's germline CDR1 is SGHTA and CDR2 FQGNSA. As DNA, the CDR3 is TGTGCCAGCAGCTTTGGGGGGCAGAACTATGGCTACACCTTC. Amino acids: CASSFGGQNYGYTF. Full variable domain (rest looked up from reference TRBV7-2 and TRBJ1-2): GAGVSQSPSNKVTEKGKDVELRCDPISGHTALYWYRQSLGQGLEFLIYFQGNSAPDKSGLPSDRFSAERTGGSVSTLTIQRTQQEDSAVYLCASSFGGQNYGYTFGSGTRLTVV.

J is TRBJ2-2 and V is TRBV13, with D unresolved. V lost 0 bases, J lost 4 bases, and 18 bases lay in between. In germline, CDR1 is PRHDT, CDR2 FYEKMQ (reference sequence). This CDR3 is built from 18 residues. CDR3 residues: CASSLGPGRRRGTGELFF. CDR3 DNA: TGTGCCAGCAGCTTAGGCCCCGGTCGGCGGCGAGGCACCGGGGAGCTGTTTTTT.

This chain uses TRBV9 with TRBJ2-3; D possibly matches TRBD1 or TRBD2 (6 bases each). This CDR3 is built from 16 residues. V lost 5 bases and J 8 bases, leaving 24 bases between the germline ends. Germline CDR1 and CDR2: SGDLS and YYNGEE. The CDR3 loop reads CASSRTGSNSEGTQYF. In DNA, the CDR3 is TGTGCCAGCAGTCGAACAGGGAGTAACTCGGAGGGTACGCAGTATTTT.

V usage is TRBV3-1 (or the pseudogene TRBV3-2) and J usage is TRBJ1-1; weak D call: TRBD1 (5 bases). Trimming stripped 4 bases from V and 5 bases from J, with 11 bases between. Germline values: CDR1 LGHDT, CDR2 YNNKEL (reference sequence). The CDR3 covers 13 residues. Here the CDR3 DNA reads TGTGCCAGCAGCCCCGGGGCCGGAACTGAAGCTTTCTTT. Translated: CASSPGAGTEAFF.

The CDR3 sequence is CASSFSILRQGTGELFF. CDR3 nucleotide sequence: TGTGCCAGCAGCTTCTCTATACTAAGACAGGGAACCGGGGAGCTGTTTTTT. J is TRBJ2-2 and V is TRBV11-2; 7 bases are a match to TRBD1. The V segment lost 3 bases and the J segment 5 bases; nucleotides outside the gene matches: 12. The CDR3 contains 17 residues. Looked up from germline, CDR1 is SGHAT and CDR2 is FQNNGV.

This clone was observed a single time. The V gene is TRBV25-1, the J gene TRBJ1-1; TRBD1 aligns across 8 bases. The J segment lost 6 bases and the V segment lost 3 bases, leaving 9 bases of the junction unmatched. The CDR3 is 15 residues long. Germline V gene data show CDR1 as MGHDK and CDR2 as SYGVNS. In DNA, the CDR3 is TGTGCCAGCAGTGATTCTGGGACAGGTCGTTCTGAAGCTTTCTTT. Encoded protein: CASSDSGTGRSEAFF. The whole variable domain, remainder taken from reference TRBV25-1 and TRBJ1-1, is EADIYQTPRYLVIGTGKKITLECSQTMGHDKMYWYQQDPGMELHLIHYSYGVNSTEKGDLSSESTVSRIRTEHFPLTLESARPSHTSQYLCASSDSGTGRSEAFFGQGTRLTVV.

With regard to this clone: The sample carries other DNA sequences with the same CDR3. This chain connects TRBV11-2 to TRBJ1-1; no clear D. Trimming pared 0 bases from V and 4 bases from J, leaving 6 bases between. CDR3 length equals 13 residues. CDR1 and CDR2 (germline): SGHAT, FQNNGV. The CDR3 DNA is TGTGCCAGCAGCTTAGACAGAGGCACTGAAGCTTTCTTT. It specifies CASSLDRGTEAFF.

The chain links TRBV4-2 to TRBJ1-2; no clear D. V was trimmed by 2 bases and J by 5 bases, leaving 18 bases between them. Germline values: CDR1 LGHNA, CDR2 YNFKEQ. The CDR3 covers 16 residues. The DNA for the CDR3 is TGTGCCAGCAGCCAAAATTGGGCCCAAGGGAGGTATGGCTACACCTTC. Its translation: CASSQNWAQGRYGYTF.

The chain has TRBV18 and TRBJ2-1; D not certain. The germline V gene has CDR1 KGHSH and CDR2 LQKENI. Trimming removed 3 bases from V and 4 bases from J, with 7 bases in between. The CDR3 has 13 residues. CDR3 residues: CASSPSRYNEQFF. CDR3 DNA: TGTGCCAGCTCACCTTCAAGATACAATGAGCAGTTCTTC. Combining the CDR3 with reference TRBV18 and TRBJ2-1 gives the whole variable domain NAGVMQNPRHLVRRRGQEARLRCSPMKGHSHVYWYRQLPEEGLKFMVYLQKENIIDESGMPKERFSAEFPKEGPSILRIQQVVRGDSAAYFCASSPSRYNEQFFGPGTRLTVL.

J is TRBJ2-3 and V is TRBV29-1; 7 nucleotides agree with TRBD1. Germline lookup yields CDR1 SQVTM and CDR2 ANQGSEA. The junction had 20 bases not matched to a gene; V was cut back by 4 bases and J by 4 bases. CDR3 length: 18 residues. The CDR3 DNA sequence: TGCAGCGTTGTTTTACAGGGGTTTTTTGACGGGATTTCAGATACGCAGTATTTT. Residues: CSVVLQGFFDGISDTQYF.

The chain couples TRBV2 to TRBJ1-2; unclear D gene. CDR1 is SNHLY and CDR2 is FYNNEI in the germline V gene. There are 13 residues in the CDR3. Trimming removed 6 bases at V and 4 bases at J, with 12 bases between. The CDR3 protein is CASRGDIPYGYTF. Here the CDR3 DNA reads TGTGCCAGCAGGGGAGACATTCCCTATGGCTACACCTTC.

The rearrangement uses TRBV6-2 or TRBV6-3 and TRBJ1-5, with 7 bases fitting TRBD1. The germline CDR1 and CDR2 sequences are MNHEY and SVGEGT. The V and J ends lost 5 bases and 4 bases, in that order; junction bases with no gene match: 17. This CDR3 spans 18 amino acids. The CDR3 region is CASSRNLKDRTSNQPQHF. In DNA, the CDR3 is TGTGCCAGCAGTAGAAACCTTAAGGACAGGACATCAAATCAGCCCCAGCATTTT.

This CDR3 is CASSKEVEAPNTEAFF. DNA for the CDR3: TGTGCCAGCAGCAAAGAGGTAGAGGCACCGAACACTGAAGCTTTCTTT. This chain uses TRBV21-1 with TRBJ1-1. TRBV21-1 is given as a pseudogene. This CDR3 has 16 amino acids.

This clone was seen only once. V gene TRBV30 combines with J gene TRBJ1-1; 7 bases fit TRBD1. Looked up from germline, CDR1 is GTSNPN and CDR2 is SVGIG (reference sequence). Trimming took 3 bases from V and 0 from J; bases not matched to a gene: 7. The CDR3 is 15 amino acids. CDR3 nucleotide sequence: TGTGCCTGGAGCGCAGGGGGTACAATGAACACTGAAGCTTTCTTT. Amino acid sequence: CAWSAGGTMNTEAFF.

The rearrangement joins TRBV6-2 or TRBV6-3 to TRBJ2-1; unclear D gene. Trimming removed 6 bases from V and 4 bases from J, with 7 bases in between. The CDR3 is 12 amino acids. CDR1 is MNHEY, CDR2 SVGEGT, per germline. This chain's CDR3 is CASSRAYNEQFF. In DNA form, the CDR3 reads TGTGCCAGCAGCCGCGCTTACAATGAGCAGTTCTTC.

The chain carries TRBV7-6 and TRBJ1-3, with a weak D call TRBD1 (5 bases). Germline CDR1 SGHVS, CDR2 FNYEAQ. The CDR3 is made up of 15 amino acids. The V gene lost 1 base and the J gene lost 9 bases, with 16 bases spanning the gap. The CDR3 coding sequence is TGTGCCAGCAGCTTAGAATCAGGGACTGGGAGCACCATATATTTT. Protein sequence: CASSLESGTGSTIYF.

The chain carries TRBV27 and TRBJ1-4; D ambiguous. In germline, CDR1 is MNHEY, CDR2 SMNVEV (reference sequence). Trimming removed 5 bases at V and 7 bases at J, with 11 bases between. The CDR3 has 13 amino acids. The CDR3 DNA reads as TGTGCCAGCAGTCCCACCATCGGTGAAAAACTGTTTTTT. It specifies CASSPTIGEKLFF.

In its sample, this clone was seen a few times. V is TRBV6-2 or TRBV6-3 and J is TRBJ2-7, with D unclear. The CDR3 consists of 12 residues. Germline V gene sequence: CDR1 MNHEY, CDR2 SVGEGT. Trimming removed 2 bases from V and 2 bases from J, with 4 bases in between. CDR3 in amino acids: CASSYRTYEQYF. The CDR3, as DNA: TGTGCCAGCAGTTACCGGACCTACGAGCAGTACTTC.

This clone has a single count. The rearrangement joins TRBV2 to TRBJ1-2; no reliable D call. In germline, CDR1 is SNHLY, CDR2 FYNNEI. Trimming stripped 6 bases from V and 4 bases from J, with 12 bases between. The CDR3 has 13 amino acids. The CDR3 sequence is CASREDGIYGYTF. The CDR3 coding sequence is TGTGCCAGCAGGGAGGACGGTATCTATGGCTACACCTTC.

V and J are TRBV28 and TRBJ1-5; TRBD1 is a possible D gene (5 bases). Germline V CDR1 and CDR2: MDHEN, SYDVKM. This CDR3 is 16 amino acids long. Trimming pared 5 bases from V and 11 bases from J, leaving 25 bases between. CDR3 in amino acids: CASSTSFWGQFSTQHF. CDR3 DNA sequence: TGTGCCAGCAGTACTTCCTTTTGGGGCCAGTTCTCAACCCAGCATTTT. Based on the CDR3 plus reference TRBV28 and TRBJ1-5, the full variable domain is DVKVTQSSRYLVKRTGEKVFLECVQDMDHENMFWYRQDPGLGLRLIYFSYDVKMKEKGDIPEGYSVSREKKERFSLILESASTNQTSMYLCASSTSFWGQFSTQHFGDGTRLSIL.